Listed below are T cell receptor beta chains from one sample, sequenced in a study of beta chain features in type 1 diabetes. TCRdb keeps only in-frame clones here, not all; method: immunoSEQ multiplex PCR. The data hold 40,000 to 45,000 clones, with 49% observed a single time. Sequencing was performed on central memory CD4+ T cells from blood. Source of these receptors: a woman younger than 30 in good health. CDR3s include the opening cysteine and the closing phenylalanine or tryptophan. The D gene is left open where the match is weak. Rows may omit the clone size; those that give it use once, few, many or a size class.

D | size | J | V | DNA | CDR3
. | . | TRBJ1-5 | TRBV30 | TGTGCCTGGAGTGAGGGGAATAATCAGCCCCAGCATTTT | CAWSEGNNQPQHF
. | . | TRBJ2-5 | TRBV2 | TGTGCCAGCAGTGAGGAGCAGGAGACCCAGTACTTC | CASSEEQETQYF
TRBD2 | few | TRBJ2-7 | TRBV30 | TGTGCCTGGAGTGCCATTGGGAGGGAAGTCTCCTACGAGCAGTACTTC | CAWSAIGREVSYEQYF
TRBD1 | . | TRBJ2-7 | TRBV2 | TGTGCCAGCAGTGAAACCGGGACAGTGACTGGCGAGCAGTACTTC | CASSETGTVTGEQYF
. | . | TRBJ1-5 | TRBV5-1 | TGCGCCAGCAGCTTGGACTGGAGTCAGCCCCAGCATTTT | CASSLDWSQPQHF
TRBD2 | . | TRBJ2-7 | TRBV18 | TGTGCCAGCTCACCATCGGCAATCGGAGGCGGGAGCCGGTGGGACGAGCAGTACTTC | CASSPSAIGGGSRWDEQYF
. | few | TRBJ2-6 | TRBV5-6 | TGTGCCAGCAGCTTGGTTGGGGCCCCGAGCTCTGGGGCCAACGTCCTGACTTTC | CASSLVGAPSSGANVLTF
. | . | TRBJ2-5 | TRBV19 | TGTGCCACACGAAGGGGGTCAGGAGAGACCCAGTACTTC | CATRRGSGETQYF
. | . | TRBJ1-1 | TRBV5-1 | TGCGCCAGCGCTCGGAACAGGGTCTCCCAGGTGAACACTGAAGCTTTCTTT | CASARNRVSQVNTEAFF
. | few | TRBJ1-5 | TRBV30 | TGTGCCTGGAGAAGAGACAGGTCGAGTCAGCCCCAGCATTTT | CAWRRDRSSQPQHF
TRBD1 | once | TRBJ2-2 | TRBV7-7 | TGTGCTAGCAGCCCGGGACAGGGTGTTTTCGGGGAGCTGTTTTTT | CASSPGQGVFGELFF
. | . | TRBJ1-1 | TRBV19 | TGTGCCAGTAGTTCCCAAAGAGGGACTGAAGCTTTCTTT | CASSSQRGTEAFF
. | medium-sized | TRBJ2-7 | TRBV10-3 | TGTGCCATCAGACAGGACAGCGATCTGGGGGAGCAGTACTTC | CAIRQDSDLGEQYF
. | few | TRBJ2-7 | TRBV4-1 | TGCGCCAGCAGCCAAGTAAGTCAGTCCTACGAGCAGTACTTC | CASSQVSQSYEQYF
TRBD1 | . | TRBJ1-6 | TRBV6-1 | TGTGCCAGCAGTGAATTGGGGACAGGAGATTCACCCCTCCACTTT | CASSELGTGDSPLHF
. | . | TRBJ2-7 | TRBV5-8 | TGTGCCAGCAGCCAGTACTACGAGCAGTACTTC | CASSQYYEQYF
TRBD1 | few | TRBJ1-5 | TRBV2 | TGTGCCAGTGACAGGGAACGTGGCAATCAGCCCCAGCATTTT | CASDRERGNQPQHF
. | . | TRBJ2-5 | TRBV5-6 | TGTGCCAGCAGCTTGGGACAGTTTCAAGAGACCCAGTACTTC | CASSLGQFQETQYF
TRBD1 | . | TRBJ2-1 | TRBV30 | TGTGCCTTCGCGGGACAGGGGTCTGCTAAGCAGTTCTTC | CAFAGQGSAKQFF
TRBD2 | once | TRBJ2-1 | TRBV5-1 | TGCGCCAGCAGCTTGGAAGGAGCGGGAATAGGGAATGAGCAGTTCTTC | CASSLEGAGIGNEQFF
. | . | TRBJ2-3 | TRBV5-1 | TGCGCCAGCAGCTTGCGGCTAGTAGATACGCAGTATTTT | CASSLRLVDTQYF
TRBD2 | few | TRBJ2-7 | TRBV18 | TGTGCCAGCTCACCTCTAGCGGGAGGCCTTCCCTACGAGCAGTACTTC | CASSPLAGGLPYEQYF
. | . | TRBJ2-7 | TRBV30 | TGTGCCTGGAGTAGGGGAAGCTCCTACGAGCAGTACTTC | CAWSRGSSYEQYF
TRBD2 | few | TRBJ2-2 | TRBV4-2 | TGTGCCAGCAGGAGCGGGGGGGCCACCGGGGAGCTGTTTTTT | CASRSGGATGELFF
TRBD1 | . | TRBJ2-5 | TRBV5-1 | TGCGCCAGCAGCTTGGGCCCCGTCGGGACAGGCCAAGAGACCCAGTACTTC | CASSLGPVGTGQETQYF
. | once | TRBJ2-1 | TRBV5-1 | TGCGCCAGCAGCTCTCTGAAGGGGGACTCCTACAATGAGCAGTTCTTC | CASSSLKGDSYNEQFF
. | . | TRBJ1-3 | TRBV7-9 | TGTGCCATCGAGACCGAGGGCTCTGGAAACACCATATATTTT | CAIETEGSGNTIYF
TRBD2 | . | TRBJ2-5 | TRBV7-9 | TGTGCCATCACCGGACTAGCGGGAGAGGGAGAGACCCAGTACTTC | CAITGLAGEGETQYF
TRBD2 | . | TRBJ2-5 | TRBV10-3 | TGTGCCACGACTAGCGGGGGGGCCGTCCAAGAGACCCAGTACTTC | CATTSGGAVQETQYF